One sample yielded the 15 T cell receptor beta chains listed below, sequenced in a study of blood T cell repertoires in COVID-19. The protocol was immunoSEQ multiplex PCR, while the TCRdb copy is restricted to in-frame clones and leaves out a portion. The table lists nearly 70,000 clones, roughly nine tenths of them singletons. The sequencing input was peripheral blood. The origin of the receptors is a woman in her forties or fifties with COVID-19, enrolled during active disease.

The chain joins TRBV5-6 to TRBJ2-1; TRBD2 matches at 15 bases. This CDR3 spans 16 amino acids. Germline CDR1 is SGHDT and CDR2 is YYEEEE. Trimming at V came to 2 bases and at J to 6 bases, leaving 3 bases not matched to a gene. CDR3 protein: CASSFRTSGRGNEQFF. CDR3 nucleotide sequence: TGTGCCAGCAGCTTCCGGACTAGCGGGAGGGGCAATGAGCAGTTCTTC.

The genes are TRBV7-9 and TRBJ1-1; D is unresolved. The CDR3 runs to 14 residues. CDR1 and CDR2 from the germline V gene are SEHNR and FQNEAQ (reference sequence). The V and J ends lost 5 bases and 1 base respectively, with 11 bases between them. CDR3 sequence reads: CASSGTVTNTEAFF. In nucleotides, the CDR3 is TGTGCCAGCAGCGGTACGGTTACGAACACTGAAGCTTTCTTT.

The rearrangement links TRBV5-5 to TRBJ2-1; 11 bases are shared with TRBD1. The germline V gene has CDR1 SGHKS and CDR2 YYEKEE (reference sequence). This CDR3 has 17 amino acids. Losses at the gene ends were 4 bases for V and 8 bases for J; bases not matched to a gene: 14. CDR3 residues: CASSPATGTGGYYEQFF. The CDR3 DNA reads TGTGCCAGCAGCCCTGCCACCGGGACAGGGGGTTATTATGAGCAGTTCTTC. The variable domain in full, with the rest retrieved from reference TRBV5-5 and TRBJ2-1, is DAGVTQSPTHLIKTRGQQVTLRCSPISGHKSVSWYQQVLGQGPQFIFQYYEKEERGRGNFPDRFSARQFPNYSSELNVNALLLGDSALYLCASSPATGTGGYYEQFFGPGTRLTVL.

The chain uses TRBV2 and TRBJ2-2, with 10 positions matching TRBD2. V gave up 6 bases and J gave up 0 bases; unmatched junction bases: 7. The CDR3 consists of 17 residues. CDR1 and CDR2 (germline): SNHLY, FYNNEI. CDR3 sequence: CASRGGLARTNTGELFF. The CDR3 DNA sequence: TGTGCCAGCAGGGGGGGACTAGCGAGAACGAACACCGGGGAGCTGTTTTTT.

The chain's CDR3 is CASSYFNEQFF. As DNA, the CDR3 is TGTGCCAGCAGTTACTTCAATGAGCAGTTCTTC. This chain connects TRBV7-2 to TRBJ2-1; D uncertain. V was clipped by 6 bases and J by 6 bases, with 6 bases between them. The CDR3 has 11 residues. CDR1 is SGHTA and CDR2 is FQGNSA in the germline V gene. The full variable domain, its missing parts supplied by reference TRBV7-2 and TRBJ2-1, is GAGVSQSPSNKVTEKGKDVELRCDPISGHTALYWYRQSLGQGLEFLIYFQGNSAPDKSGLPSDRFSAERTGGSVSTLTIQRTQQEDSAVYLCASSYFNEQFFGPGTRLTVL.

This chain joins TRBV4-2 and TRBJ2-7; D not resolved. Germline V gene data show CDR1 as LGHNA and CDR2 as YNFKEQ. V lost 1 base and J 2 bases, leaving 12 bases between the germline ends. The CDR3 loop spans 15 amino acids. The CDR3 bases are TGTGCCAGCAGCCAAGTGAGAAATTCGCCCTACGAGCAGTACTTC. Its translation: CASSQVRNSPYEQYF.

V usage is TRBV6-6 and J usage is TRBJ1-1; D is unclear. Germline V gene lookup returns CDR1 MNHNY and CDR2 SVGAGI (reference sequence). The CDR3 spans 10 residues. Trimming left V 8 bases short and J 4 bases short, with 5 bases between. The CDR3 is CASWSTEAFF. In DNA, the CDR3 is TGTGCCAGCTGGAGCACTGAAGCTTTCTTT.

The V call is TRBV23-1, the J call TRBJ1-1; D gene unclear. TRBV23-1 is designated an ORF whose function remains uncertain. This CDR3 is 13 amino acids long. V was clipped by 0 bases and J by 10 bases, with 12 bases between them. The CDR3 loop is CASSQSIGRAAFF. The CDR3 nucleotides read TGCGCCAGCAGTCAATCGATAGGGCGGGCAGCTTTCTTT.

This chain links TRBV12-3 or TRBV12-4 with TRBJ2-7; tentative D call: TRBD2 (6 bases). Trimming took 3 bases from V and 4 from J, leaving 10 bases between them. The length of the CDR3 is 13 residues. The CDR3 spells CASSLQEGYEQYF. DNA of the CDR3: TGTGCCAGCAGTTTGCAGGAGGGTTACGAGCAGTACTTC.

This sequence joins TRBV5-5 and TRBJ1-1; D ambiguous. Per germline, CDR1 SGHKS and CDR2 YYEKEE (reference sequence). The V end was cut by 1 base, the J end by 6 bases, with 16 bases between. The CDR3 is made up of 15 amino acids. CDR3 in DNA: TGTGCCAGCAGCTTGATAGGAGGGCGAACGGCTGAAGCTTTCTTT. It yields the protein CASSLIGGRTAEAFF.

Written as DNA, the CDR3 is TGTGCCAGCAGTTTACCGGGAGGCCTCACAGATACGCAGTATTTT. This encodes CASSLPGGLTDTQYF. The rearrangement links TRBV28 to TRBJ2-3; 7 bases align to TRBD2. CDR3 length equals 15 residues. Germline CDR1 and CDR2: MDHEN and SYDVKM. Germline trimming cut 2 bases from V and 2 bases from J; bases unmatched to any gene: 4.

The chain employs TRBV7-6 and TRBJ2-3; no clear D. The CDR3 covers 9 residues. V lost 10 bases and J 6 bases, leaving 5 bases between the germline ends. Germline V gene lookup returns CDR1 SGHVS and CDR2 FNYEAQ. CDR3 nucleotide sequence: TGTGCCAACGGGGATACGCAGTATTTT. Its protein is CANGDTQYF. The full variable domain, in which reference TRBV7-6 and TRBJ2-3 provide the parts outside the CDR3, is GAGVSQSPRYKVTKRGQDVALRCDPISGHVSLYWYRQALGQGPEFLTYFNYEAQQDKSGLPNDRFSAERPEGSISTLTIQRTEQRDSAMYRCANGDTQYFGPGTRLTVL.

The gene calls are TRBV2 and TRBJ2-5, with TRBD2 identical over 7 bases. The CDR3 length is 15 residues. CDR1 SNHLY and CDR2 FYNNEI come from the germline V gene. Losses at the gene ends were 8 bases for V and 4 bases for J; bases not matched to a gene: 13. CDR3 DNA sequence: TGTGCCAGCGAGGCCGGCGGGAGAGTCGGAGAGACCCAGTACTTC. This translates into CASEAGGRVGETQYF.

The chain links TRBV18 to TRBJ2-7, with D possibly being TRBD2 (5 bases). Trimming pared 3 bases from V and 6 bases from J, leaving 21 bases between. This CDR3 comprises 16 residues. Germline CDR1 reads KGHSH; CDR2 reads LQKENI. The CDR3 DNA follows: TGTGCCAGCTCACCCCAGGCGCCGGGGTTGATGGGCGAGCAGTACTTC. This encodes CASSPQAPGLMGEQYF.

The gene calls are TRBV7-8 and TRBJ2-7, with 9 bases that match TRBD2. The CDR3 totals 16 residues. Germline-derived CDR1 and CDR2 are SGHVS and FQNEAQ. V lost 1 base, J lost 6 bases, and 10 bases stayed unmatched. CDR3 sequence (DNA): TGTGCCAGCAGCTTAGAGCCTTGGCGGGAGGGCTTCGAGCAGTACTTC. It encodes CASSLEPWREGFEQYF.